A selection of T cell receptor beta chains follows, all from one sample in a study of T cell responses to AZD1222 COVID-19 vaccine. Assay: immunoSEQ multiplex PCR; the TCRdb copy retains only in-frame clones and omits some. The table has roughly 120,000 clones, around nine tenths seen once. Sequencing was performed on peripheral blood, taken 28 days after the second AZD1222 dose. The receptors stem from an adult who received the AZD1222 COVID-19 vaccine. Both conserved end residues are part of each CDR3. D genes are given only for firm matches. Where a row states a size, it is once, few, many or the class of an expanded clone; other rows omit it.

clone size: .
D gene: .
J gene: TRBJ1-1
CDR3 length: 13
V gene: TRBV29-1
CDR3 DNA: TGCAGCGTTGAAAAAGGGACGAACACTGAAGCTTTCTTT
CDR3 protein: CSVEKGTNTEAFF

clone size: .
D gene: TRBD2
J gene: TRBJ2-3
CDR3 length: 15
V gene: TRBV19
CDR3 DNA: TGTGCCAGTAGCGGTTGGGGGGGGTCGGCAGATACGCAGTATTTT
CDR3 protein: CASSGWGGSADTQYF

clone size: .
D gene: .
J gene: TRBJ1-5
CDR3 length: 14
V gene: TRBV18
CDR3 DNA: TGTGCCAGCTCATCGGCGAATAGCAATCAGCCCCAGCATTTT
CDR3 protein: CASSSANSNQPQHF

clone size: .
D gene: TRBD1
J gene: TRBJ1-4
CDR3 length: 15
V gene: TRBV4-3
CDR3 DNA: TGCGCCAGCAGCCATACAGGGGCAACTAATGAAAAACTGTTTTTT
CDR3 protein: CASSHTGATNEKLFF

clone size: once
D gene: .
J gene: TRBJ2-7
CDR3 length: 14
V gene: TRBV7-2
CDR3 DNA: TGTGCCAGCAGCGGGTACGGAAGTTCCTACGAGCAGTACTTC
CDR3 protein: CASSGYGSSYEQYF

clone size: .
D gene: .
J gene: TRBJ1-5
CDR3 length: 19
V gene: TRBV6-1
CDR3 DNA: TGTGCCAGCAGTGAACAGGTGGTGGGGGGGGCGCAGAGCAATCAGCCCCAGCATTTT
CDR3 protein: CASSEQVVGGAQSNQPQHF

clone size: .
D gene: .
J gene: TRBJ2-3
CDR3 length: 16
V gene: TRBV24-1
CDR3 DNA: TGTGCCACCAGCGGGACACGGAATGTCCCCACAGATACGCAGTATTTT
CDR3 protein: CATSGTRNVPTDTQYF

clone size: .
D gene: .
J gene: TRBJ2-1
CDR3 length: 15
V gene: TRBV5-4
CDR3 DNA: TGTGCCAGCAGCTCCCCTCTAGCGAACCACAATGAGCAGTTCTTC
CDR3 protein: CASSSPLANHNEQFF

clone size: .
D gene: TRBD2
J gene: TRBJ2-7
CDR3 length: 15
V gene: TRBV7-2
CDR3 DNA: TGTGCCAGCAGCTTAGAACTAGCGGCCACCTACGAGCAGTACTTC
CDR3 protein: CASSLELAATYEQYF

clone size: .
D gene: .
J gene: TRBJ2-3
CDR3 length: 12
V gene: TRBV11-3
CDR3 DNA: TGTGCCAGCAGCTTAGAGGGAGATACGCAGTATTTT
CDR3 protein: CASSLEGDTQYF

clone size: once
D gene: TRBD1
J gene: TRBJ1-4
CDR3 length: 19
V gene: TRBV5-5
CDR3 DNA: TGTGCCAGCAGCTTAAGGCCGATAGAGTGGACAGGGAGTAATGAAAAACTGTTTTTT
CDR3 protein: CASSLRPIEWTGSNEKLFF

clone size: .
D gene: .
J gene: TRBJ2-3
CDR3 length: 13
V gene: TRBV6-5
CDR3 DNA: TGTGCCAGCAGTTACTCCCGCGCAGATACGCAGTATTTT
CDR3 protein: CASSYSRADTQYF

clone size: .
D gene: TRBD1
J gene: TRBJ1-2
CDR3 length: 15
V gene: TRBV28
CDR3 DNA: TGTGCCAGCAAAACCGCCGGGACAGATTTAAATGGCTACACCTTC
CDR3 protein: CASKTAGTDLNGYTF

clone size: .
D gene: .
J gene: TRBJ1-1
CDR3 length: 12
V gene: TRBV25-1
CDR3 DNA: TGTGCCAGCACCTTAGGACAGAGAGAAGCTTTCTTT
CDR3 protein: CASTLGQREAFF

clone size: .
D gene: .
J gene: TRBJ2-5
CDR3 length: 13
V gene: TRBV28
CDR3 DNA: TGTGCCAGCAGTTTTTCCAGGCGTCCTACCCAGTACTTC
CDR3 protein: CASSFSRRPTQYF

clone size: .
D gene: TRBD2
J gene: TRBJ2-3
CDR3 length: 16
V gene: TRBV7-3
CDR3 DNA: TGTGCCAGCAGCTCCCTCGAGACTAGCGGGACTAATACGCAGTATTTT
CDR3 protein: CASSSLETSGTNTQYF

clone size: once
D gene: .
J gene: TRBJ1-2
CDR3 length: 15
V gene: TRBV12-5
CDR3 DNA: TGTGCTAGTGGTTTGCCGGGGGCGCATAACTATGGCTACACCTTC
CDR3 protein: CASGLPGAHNYGYTF

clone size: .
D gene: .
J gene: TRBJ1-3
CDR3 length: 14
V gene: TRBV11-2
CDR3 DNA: TGTGCCAGCGAAGAGGGTGTCTCTGGAAACACCATATATTTT
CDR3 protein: CASEEGVSGNTIYF

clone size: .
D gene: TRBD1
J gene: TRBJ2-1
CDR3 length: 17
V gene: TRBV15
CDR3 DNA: TGTGCCACCAGCAGAGGGATGGGACAGGGGGTCGTCGATGAGCAGTTCTTC
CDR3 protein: CATSRGMGQGVVDEQFF

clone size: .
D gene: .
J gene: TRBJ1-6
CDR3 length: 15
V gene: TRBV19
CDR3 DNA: TGTGCCAGTAGTATCAGAGGTCCAGGATATTCACCCCTCCACTTT
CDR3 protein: CASSIRGPGYSPLHF

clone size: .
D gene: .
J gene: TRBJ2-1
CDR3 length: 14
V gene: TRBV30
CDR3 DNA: TGTGCCTGGATAGCGCCTCGGGAGTACAATGAGCAGTTCTTC
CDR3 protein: CAWIAPREYNEQFF